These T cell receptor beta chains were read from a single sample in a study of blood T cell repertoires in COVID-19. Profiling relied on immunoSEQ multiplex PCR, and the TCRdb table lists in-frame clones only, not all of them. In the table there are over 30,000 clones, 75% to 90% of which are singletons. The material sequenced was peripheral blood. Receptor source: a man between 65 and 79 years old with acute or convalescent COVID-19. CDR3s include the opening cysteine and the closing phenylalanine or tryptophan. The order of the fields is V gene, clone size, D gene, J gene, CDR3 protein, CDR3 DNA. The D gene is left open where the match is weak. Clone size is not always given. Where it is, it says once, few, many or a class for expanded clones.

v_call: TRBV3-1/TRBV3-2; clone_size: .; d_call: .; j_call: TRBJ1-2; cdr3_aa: CASSSGLARYGYTF; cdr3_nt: TGTGCCAGCAGCTCAGGGTTGGCTCGGTATGGCTACACCTTC
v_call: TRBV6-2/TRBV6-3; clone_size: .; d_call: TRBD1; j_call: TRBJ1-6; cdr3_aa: CASSYGTGLSPLHF; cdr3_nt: TGTGCCAGCAGTTACGGGACAGGGCTTTCACCCCTCCACTTT
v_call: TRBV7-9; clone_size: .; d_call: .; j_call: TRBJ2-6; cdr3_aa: CASSFTGPGANVLTF; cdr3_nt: TGTGCCAGCAGCTTTACGGGTCCTGGGGCCAACGTCCTGACTTTC
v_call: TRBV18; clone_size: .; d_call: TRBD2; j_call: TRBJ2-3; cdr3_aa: CASSRTSGDTDTQYF; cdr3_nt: TGTGCCAGCTCACGGACTAGCGGTGACACAGATACGCAGTATTTT
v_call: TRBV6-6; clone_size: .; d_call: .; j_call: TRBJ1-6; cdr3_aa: CASRRGTSSLEPLHF; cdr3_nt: TGTGCCAGCAGGCGGGGGACCTCTTCTCTGGAACCCCTCCACTTT
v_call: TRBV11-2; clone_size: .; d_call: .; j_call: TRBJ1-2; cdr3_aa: CASSLEGTGYTF; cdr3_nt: TGTGCCAGCAGCTTAGAAGGGACAGGCTACACCTTC
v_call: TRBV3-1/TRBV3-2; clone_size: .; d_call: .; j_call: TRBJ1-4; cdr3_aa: CASSQSYPHHEKLFF; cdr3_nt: TGTGCCAGCAGCCAATCGTACCCACACCATGAAAAACTGTTTTTT
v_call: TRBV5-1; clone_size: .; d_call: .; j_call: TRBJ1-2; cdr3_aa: CASSTTGNYGYTF; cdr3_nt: TGCGCCAGCAGCACCACAGGGAACTATGGCTACACCTTC
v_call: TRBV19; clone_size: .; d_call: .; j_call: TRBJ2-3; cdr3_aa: CASSTGLSTDTQYF; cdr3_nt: TGTGCCAGTAGTACAGGGTTAAGCACAGATACGCAGTATTTT
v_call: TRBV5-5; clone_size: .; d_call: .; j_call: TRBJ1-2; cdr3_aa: CASSLADRGGYTF; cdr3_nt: TGTGCCAGCAGCTTGGCGGACAGAGGGGGCTACACCTTC
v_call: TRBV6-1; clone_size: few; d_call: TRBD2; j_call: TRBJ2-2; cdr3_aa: CASSEGLANTGELFF; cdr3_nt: TGTGCCAGCAGTGAGGGACTAGCTAACACCGGGGAGCTGTTTTTT
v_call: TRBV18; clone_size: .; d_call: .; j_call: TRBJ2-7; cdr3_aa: CASSPRRDTSSYEQYF; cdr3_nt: TGTGCCAGCTCACCTAGGCGAGACACCAGCTCCTACGAGCAGTACTTC
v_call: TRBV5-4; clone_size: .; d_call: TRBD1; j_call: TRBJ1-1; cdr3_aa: CASSAWTGQNTEAFF; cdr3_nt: TGTGCCAGCAGCGCCTGGACAGGGCAGAACACTGAAGCTTTCTTT
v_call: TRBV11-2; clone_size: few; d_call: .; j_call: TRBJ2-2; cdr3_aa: CASSLFRTGELFF; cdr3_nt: TGTGCCAGCAGCCTCTTTCGTACCGGGGAGCTGTTTTTT
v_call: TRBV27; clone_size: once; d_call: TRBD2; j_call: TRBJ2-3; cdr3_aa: CASHSGTGKDTQYF; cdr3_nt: TGTGCCAGCCATAGCGGGACCGGTAAAGATACGCAGTATTTT
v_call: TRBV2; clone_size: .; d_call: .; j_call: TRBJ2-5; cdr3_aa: CASSEARVRETQYF; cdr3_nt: TGTGCCAGCAGTGAAGCGCGCGTGAGGGAGACCCAGTACTTC
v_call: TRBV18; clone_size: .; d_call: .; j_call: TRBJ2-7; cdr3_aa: CASSQEFTYEQYF; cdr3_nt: TGTGCCAGCTCCCAGGAATTCACCTACGAGCAGTACTTC
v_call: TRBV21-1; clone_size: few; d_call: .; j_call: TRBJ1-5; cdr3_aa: CASSKTGQDQINQPQHF; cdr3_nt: TGTGCCAGCAGCAAAACCGGACAGGACCAGATCAATCAGCCCCAGCATTTT
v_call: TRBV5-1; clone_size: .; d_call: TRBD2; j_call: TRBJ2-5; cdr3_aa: CASCPTSGSVQETQYF; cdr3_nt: TGCGCCAGCTGCCCCACTAGCGGGAGTGTCCAAGAGACCCAGTACTTC
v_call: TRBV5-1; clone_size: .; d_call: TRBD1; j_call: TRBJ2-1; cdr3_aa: CATQTGGVHNEQFF; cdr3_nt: TGCGCCACCCAAACAGGGGGCGTCCACAATGAGCAGTTCTTC
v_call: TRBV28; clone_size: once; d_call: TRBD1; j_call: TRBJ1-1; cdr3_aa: CASSEPGQGAGEAFF; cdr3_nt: TGTGCCAGCAGTGAGCCGGGACAGGGGGCCGGTGAAGCTTTCTTT
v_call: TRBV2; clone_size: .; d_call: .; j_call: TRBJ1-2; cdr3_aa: CASKPGANYGYTF; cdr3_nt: TGTGCCAGCAAACCGGGGGCTAACTATGGCTACACCTTC
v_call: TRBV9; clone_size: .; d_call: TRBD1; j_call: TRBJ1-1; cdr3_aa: CASSVGGQGNTEAFF; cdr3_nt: TGTGCCAGCAGCGTGGGGGGACAGGGTAACACTGAAGCTTTCTTT
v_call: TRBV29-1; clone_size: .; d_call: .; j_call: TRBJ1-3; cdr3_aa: CSVELQLSGNTIYF; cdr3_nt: TGCAGCGTTGAGCTACAGCTCTCTGGAAACACCATATATTTT
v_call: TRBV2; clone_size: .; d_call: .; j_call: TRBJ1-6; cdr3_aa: CASRGQPNSPLHF; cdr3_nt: TGTGCCAGCAGAGGACAACCAAATTCACCCCTCCACTTT
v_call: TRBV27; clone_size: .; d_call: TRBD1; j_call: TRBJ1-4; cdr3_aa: CASSVRQGLEKLFF; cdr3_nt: TGTGCCAGCAGTGTGAGACAGGGGTTAGAAAAACTGTTTTTT
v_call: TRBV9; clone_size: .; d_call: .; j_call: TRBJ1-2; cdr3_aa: CASSVGRGQNGYTF; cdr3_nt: TGTGCCAGCAGCGTAGGTCGGGGTCAAAATGGCTACACCTTC
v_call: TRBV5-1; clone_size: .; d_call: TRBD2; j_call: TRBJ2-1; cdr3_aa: CASSLSSGGYNEQFF; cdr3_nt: TGCGCCAGCAGCTTGTCCAGCGGGGGCTACAATGAGCAGTTCTTC
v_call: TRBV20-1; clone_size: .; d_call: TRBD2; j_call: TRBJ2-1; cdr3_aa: CSASPGLADNEQFF; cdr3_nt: TGCAGTGCTAGTCCGGGACTAGCGGACAATGAGCAGTTCTTC
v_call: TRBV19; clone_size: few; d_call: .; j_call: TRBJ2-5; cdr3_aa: CASTEGANQETQYF; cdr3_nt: TGTGCCAGTACTGAAGGGGCCAACCAAGAGACCCAGTACTTC
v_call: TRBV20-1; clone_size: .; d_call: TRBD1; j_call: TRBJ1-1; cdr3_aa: CGTGSVTEAFF; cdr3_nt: TGCGGGACAGGGTCGGTCACTGAAGCTTTCTTT
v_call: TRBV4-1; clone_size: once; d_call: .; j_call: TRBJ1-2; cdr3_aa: CASSPVLGDGYTF; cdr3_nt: TGCGCCAGCAGCCCAGTCCTAGGGGATGGCTACACCTTC
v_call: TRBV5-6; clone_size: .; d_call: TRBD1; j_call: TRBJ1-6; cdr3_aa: CASSRVTGSQDSPLHF; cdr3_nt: TGTGCCAGCAGTCGGGTGACAGGGTCACAGGATTCACCCCTCCACTTT
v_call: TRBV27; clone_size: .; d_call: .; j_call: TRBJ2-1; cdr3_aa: CASSPLVLADEQFF; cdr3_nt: TGTGCCAGCAGTCCTCTAGTACTCGCGGATGAGCAGTTCTTC
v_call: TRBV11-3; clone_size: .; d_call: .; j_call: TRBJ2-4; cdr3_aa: CASSLNRDNIQYF; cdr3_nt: TGTGCCAGCAGCTTAAACAGGGACAACATTCAGTACTTC
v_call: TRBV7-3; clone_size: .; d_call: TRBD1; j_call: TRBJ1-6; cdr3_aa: CASSPGQGNSPLHF; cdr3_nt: TGTGCCAGCAGCCCGGGACAGGGGAACTCACCCCTCCACTTT
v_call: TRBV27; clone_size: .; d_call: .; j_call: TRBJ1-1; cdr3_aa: CASSHRFEAFF; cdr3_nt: TGTGCCAGCAGTCACAGGTTTGAAGCTTTCTTT
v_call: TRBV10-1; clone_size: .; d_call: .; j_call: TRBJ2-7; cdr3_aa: CASSESGRGVSYEQYF; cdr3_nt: TGCGCCAGCAGTGAGTCGGGCAGGGGTGTCTCCTACGAGCAGTACTTC
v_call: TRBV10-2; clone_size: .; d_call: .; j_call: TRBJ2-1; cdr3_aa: CASSDGIARGGNEQFF; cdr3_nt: TGCGCCAGCAGTGACGGTATAGCGAGAGGCGGAAATGAGCAGTTCTTC
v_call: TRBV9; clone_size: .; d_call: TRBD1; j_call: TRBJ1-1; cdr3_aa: CASSAAGTGGGRTEAFF; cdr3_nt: TGTGCCAGCAGCGCCGCCGGGACAGGGGGTGGGAGGACTGAAGCTTTCTTT
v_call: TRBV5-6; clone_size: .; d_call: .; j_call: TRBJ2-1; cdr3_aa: CASSSPPGSSYNEQFF; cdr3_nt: TGTGCCAGCAGCTCGCCCCCCGGGAGCTCCTACAATGAGCAGTTCTTC
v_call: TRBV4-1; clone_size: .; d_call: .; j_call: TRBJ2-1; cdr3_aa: CASSLSPGLTYNEQFF; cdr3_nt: TGCGCCAGCTCACTCAGTCCGGGACTCACCTACAATGAGCAGTTCTTC
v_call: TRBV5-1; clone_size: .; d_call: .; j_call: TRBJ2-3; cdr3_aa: CASSLNRDTQYF; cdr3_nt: TGCGCCAGCAGCTTAAATAGAGATACGCAGTATTTT
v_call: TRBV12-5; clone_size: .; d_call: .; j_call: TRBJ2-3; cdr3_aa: CASGLGQGGLSTDTQYF; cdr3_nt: TGTGCTAGTGGTTTGGGCCAAGGGGGTCTGAGCACAGATACGCAGTATTTT
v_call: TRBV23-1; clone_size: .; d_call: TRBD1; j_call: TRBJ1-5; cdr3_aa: CASSQLGQDYSNQPQHF; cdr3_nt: TGCGCCAGCAGTCAATTAGGACAGGATTATAGCAATCAGCCCCAGCATTTT
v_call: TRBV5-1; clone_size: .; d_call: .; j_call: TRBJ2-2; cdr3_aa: CASTRVGGRNTGELFF; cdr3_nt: TGCGCCAGCACCCGGGTCGGGGGGCGGAACACCGGGGAGCTGTTTTTT
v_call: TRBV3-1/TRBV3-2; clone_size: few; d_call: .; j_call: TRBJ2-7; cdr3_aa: CASSHVSRGNYEQYF; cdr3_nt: TGTGCCAGCAGCCATGTGTCGCGGGGAAATTACGAGCAGTACTTC
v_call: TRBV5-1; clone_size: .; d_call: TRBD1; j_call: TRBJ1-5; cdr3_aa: CASSPEGQGVTNQPQHF; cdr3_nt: TGCGCCAGCAGCCCGGAGGGACAGGGGGTTACCAATCAGCCCCAGCATTTT
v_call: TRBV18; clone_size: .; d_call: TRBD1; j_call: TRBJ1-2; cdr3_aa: CASSPLRQGSEGYTF; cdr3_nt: TGTGCCAGCTCACCTCTGCGACAGGGGTCGGAAGGCTACACCTTC
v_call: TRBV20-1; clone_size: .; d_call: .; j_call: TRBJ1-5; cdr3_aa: CSASAGSIGNQPQHF; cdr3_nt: TGCAGTGCTAGTGCAGGGTCTATCGGCAATCAGCCCCAGCATTTT
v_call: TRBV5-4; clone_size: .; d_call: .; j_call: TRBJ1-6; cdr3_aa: CASSLSGVGNSPLHF; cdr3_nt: TGTGCCAGCAGCTTGTCAGGGGTAGGAAATTCACCCCTCCACTTT
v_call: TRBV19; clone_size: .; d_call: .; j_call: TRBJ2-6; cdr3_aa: CASLLRSGANVLTF; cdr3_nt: TGTGCCAGTCTTCTCCGGTCTGGGGCCAACGTCCTGACTTTC
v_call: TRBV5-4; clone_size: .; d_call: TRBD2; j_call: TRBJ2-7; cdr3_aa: CASSRGGLAGVSHEQYF; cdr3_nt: TGTGCCAGCAGCCGGGGGGGACTAGCGGGAGTAAGTCACGAGCAGTACTTC
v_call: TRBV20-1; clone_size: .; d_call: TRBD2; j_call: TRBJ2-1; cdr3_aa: CSARDGRGQFF; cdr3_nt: TGCAGTGCTAGAGACGGGAGGGGGCAGTTCTTC
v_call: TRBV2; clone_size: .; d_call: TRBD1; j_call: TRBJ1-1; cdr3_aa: CASSADRTYSNTEAFF; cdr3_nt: TGTGCCAGCAGTGCGGACAGGACCTATTCGAACACTGAAGCTTTCTTT